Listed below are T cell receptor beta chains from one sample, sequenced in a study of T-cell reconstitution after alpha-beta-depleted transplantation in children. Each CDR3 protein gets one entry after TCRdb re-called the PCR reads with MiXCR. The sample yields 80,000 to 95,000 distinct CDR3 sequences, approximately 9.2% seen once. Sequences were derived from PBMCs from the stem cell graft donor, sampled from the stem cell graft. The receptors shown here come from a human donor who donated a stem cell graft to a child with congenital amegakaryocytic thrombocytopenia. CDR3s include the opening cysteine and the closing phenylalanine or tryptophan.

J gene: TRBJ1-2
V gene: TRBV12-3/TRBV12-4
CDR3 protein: CASNPGTGDYGYTF

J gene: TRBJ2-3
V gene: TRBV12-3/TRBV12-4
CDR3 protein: CASSFLSFTDTQYF

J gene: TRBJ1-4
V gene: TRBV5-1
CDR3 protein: CASSLTGGGEKLFF

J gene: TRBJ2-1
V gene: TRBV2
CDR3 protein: CASSPIEYANNEQFF

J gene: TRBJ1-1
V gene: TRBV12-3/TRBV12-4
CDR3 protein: CASSSGADEAFF

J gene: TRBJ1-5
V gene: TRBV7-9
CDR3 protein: CASSLDSRQPQHF

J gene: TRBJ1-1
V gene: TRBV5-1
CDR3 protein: CASSSGTSVNTEAFF

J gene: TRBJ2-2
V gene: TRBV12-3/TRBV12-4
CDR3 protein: CASSFGTGELFF

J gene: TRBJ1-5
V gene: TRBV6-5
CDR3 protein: CASGQPRGPQHF

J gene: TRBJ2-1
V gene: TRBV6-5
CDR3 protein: CASIRSGLPHNEQFF

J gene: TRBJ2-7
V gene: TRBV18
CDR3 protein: CASSLGQGANLYEQYF

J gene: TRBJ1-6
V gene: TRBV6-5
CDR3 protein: CATHAGQDNSPLHF

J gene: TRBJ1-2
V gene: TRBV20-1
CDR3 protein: CSASTGAGGYGYTF

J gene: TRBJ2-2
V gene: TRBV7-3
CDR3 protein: CASRTGLNTGELFF

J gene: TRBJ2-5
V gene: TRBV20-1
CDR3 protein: CSAPGTSGRALGETQYF

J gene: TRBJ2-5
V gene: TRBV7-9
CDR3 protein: CASSFGGPPETQYF

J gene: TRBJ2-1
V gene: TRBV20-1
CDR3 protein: CSAGEGYDEQFF

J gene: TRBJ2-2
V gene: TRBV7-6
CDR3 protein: CATDPLDSPMRGELFF

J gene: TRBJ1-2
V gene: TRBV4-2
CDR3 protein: CASSQDSGRQNGYTF

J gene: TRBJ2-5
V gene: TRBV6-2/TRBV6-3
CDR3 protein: CASSYGAIQETQYF

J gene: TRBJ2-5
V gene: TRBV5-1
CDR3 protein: CASSSGTTEAETQYF

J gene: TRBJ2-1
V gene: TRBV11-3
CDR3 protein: CASSLGVAGGSYNEQFF

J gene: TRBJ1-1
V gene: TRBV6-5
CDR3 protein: CASSYTSRPSEAFF

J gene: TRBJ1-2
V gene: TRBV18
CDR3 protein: CASSPTRNYGYTF

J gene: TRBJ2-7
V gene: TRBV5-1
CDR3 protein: CASSLDTGTGQLLPYEQYF

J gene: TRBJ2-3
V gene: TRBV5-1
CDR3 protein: CASSLEGTGTDTQYF

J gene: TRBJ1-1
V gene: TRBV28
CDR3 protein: CASSLPRDTEAFF

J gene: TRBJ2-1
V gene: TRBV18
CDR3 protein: CASSPPERTLDDEQFF

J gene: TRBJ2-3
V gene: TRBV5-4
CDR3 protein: CASSSPGLAGAGDTQYF

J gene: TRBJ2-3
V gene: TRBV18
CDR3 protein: CASSPTGPGGFAATDTQYF

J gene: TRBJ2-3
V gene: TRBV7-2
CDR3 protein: CASSFGGGGDTQYF

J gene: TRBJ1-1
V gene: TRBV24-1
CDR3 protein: CATSDTGRRGRTEAFF

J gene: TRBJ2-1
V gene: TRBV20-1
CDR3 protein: CSATPGLAVYNEQFF

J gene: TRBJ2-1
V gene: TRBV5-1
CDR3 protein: CASSTGTSGGNEQFF

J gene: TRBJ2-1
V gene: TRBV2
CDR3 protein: CASSERWGSGTNEQFF

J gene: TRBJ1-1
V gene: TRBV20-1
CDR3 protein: CSVQGITEAFF

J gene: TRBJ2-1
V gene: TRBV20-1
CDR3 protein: CSAPGARSYNEQFF

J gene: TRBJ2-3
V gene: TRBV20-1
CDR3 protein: CSASPFLVGTSTDTQYF

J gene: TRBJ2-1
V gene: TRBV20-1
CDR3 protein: CSASGRFAYNEQFF

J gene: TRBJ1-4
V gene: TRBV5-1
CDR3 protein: CASSLVPLHNEKLFF

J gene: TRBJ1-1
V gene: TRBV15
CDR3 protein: CATSGGRVTEAFF

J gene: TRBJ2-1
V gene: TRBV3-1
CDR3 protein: CASSLLSAGGFNEQFF

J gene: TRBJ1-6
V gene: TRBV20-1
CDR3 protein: CSAITGGGEFNSPLHF

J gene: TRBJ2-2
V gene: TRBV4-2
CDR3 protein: CASSQDARGGLTGELFF

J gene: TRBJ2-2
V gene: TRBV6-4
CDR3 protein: CASREGEVGELFF

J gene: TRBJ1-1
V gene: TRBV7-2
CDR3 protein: CASSTEGNTEAFF